What follows describes a single TCR beta chain. The data were taken from a study of blood T cell repertoires in COVID-19. About the research overall: The analysed material was cDNA or gDNA that came from T cells, B-cell-depleted T cells, or PBMCs.

In the source study's methods: Nucleated cell counts were estimated from reference gene primer amplification. Here immunoSEQ multiplex PCR was the method, and the copy in TCRdb shows in-frame clones only, minus some. The V and J calls and the clone size are those of that table, but D and trimming were determined from the DNA. Among 190,000 or so clones, 94% were seen once, and the ten largest hold 0.6% to 0.9%. The CDR3 loop spans 15 amino acids. Trimming took 3 bases from V and 3 from J, leaving 14 bases between them. CDR1 is MNHNS, CDR2 SASEGT, per germline. The chain combines TRBV6-1 with TRBJ1-2; unclear D gene. Sequenced material: peripheral blood. The receptor was derived from a man aged 30 to 39 with COVID-19, enrolled during active disease. The DNA of the CDR3 is TGTGCCAGCAGTGAGGTCCTAGTAGGTCACTATGGCTACACCTTC. Protein product: CASSEVLVGHYGYTF.